The clone carrying this TCR beta chain was observed many times. Its antigen remains unidentified. Germline CDR1 MDHEN, CDR2 SYDVKM. This CDR3 has 16 residues. Trimming at V came to 1 base and at J to 6 bases, leaving 6 bases not matched to a gene. TCRbeta library construction was performed incorporating unique molecular identifiers. MiXCR, run by TCRdb on the PCR reads, gives a single entry per CDR3 protein. The table has 330,000 or so distinct CDR3 sequences, less than 9.5% seen once. The source of the sample is a study of T-cell reconstitution after alpha-beta-depleted transplantation in children. General study points: The study reportedly traced alpha-beta T cells about two months after transplant to several hundred expanded graft clones. From surviving recipient T cells and thymic progenitors came the high day-60 TCRbeta diversity observed in some patients. Newly generated T cells supplied most T-cell counts and diversity one year post-transplant.

This chain joins TRBV28 and TRBJ2-1; TRBD2 agrees at 10 bases. This TCR was recovered from a female patient aged 2-15 years who had a stem cell transplant for Fanconi anemia, so the T cells may come from the graft donor. The sample consisted of peripheral blood, taken 360 days after TCRalphabeta/CD19-depleted stem cell transplant. The CDR3 is CASSLFGTSVINEQFF. CDR3 nucleotides: TGTGCCAGCAGTTTATTTGGGACTAGCGTTATCAATGAGCAGTTCTTC. Full variable domain (missing parts from reference TRBV28 and TRBJ2-1): DVKVTQSSRYLVKRTGEKVFLECVQDMDHENMFWYRQDPGLGLRLIYFSYDVKMKEKGDIPEGYSVSREKKERFSLILESASTNQTSMYLCASSLFGTSVINEQFFGPGTRLTVL.